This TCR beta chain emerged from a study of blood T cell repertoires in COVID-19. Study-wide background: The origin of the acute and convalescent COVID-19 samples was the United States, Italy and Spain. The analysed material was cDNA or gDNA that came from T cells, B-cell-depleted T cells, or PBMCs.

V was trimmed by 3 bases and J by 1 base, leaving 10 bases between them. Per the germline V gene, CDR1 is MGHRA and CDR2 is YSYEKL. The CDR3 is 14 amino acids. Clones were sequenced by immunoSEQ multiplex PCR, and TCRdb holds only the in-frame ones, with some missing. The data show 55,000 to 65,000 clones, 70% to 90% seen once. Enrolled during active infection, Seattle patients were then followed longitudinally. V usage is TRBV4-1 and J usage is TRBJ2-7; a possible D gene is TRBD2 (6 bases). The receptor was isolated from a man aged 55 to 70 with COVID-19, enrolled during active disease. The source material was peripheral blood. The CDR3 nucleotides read TGCGCCAGCAGCCAGCTGGGGGGATCCTACGAGCAGTACTTC. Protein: CASSQLGGSYEQYF.